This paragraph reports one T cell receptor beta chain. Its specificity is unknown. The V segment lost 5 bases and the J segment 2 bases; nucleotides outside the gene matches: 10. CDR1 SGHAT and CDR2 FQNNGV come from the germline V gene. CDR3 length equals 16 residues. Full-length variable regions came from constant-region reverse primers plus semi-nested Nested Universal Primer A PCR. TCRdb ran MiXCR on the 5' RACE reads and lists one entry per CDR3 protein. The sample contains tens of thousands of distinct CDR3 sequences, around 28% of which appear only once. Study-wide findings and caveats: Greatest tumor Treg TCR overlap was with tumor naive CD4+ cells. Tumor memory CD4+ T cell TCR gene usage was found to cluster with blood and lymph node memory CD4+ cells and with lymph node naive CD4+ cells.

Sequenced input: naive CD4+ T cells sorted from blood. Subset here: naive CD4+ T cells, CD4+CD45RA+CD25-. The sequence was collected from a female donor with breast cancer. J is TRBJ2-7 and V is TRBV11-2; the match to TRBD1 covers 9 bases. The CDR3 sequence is CASSKNVGDRAYEQYF. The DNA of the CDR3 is TGTGCCAGCAGCAAAAATGTCGGGGACAGGGCCTACGAGCAGTACTTC.